This T cell receptor beta chain is drawn from a study of molecular identifiers for immune sequencing clone quantification. The CDR3 runs 15 residues. The V gene lost 5 bases and the J gene lost 4 bases, with 14 bases spanning the gap. Germline V gene data show CDR1 as SGHNT and CDR2 as YENEEA. In its sample, this clonotype was seen many times. TCRdb used MiXCR to reprocess the PCR reads, holding one entry per CDR3 protein. Among 60,000 to 70,000 distinct CDR3 sequences listed, around 19% were seen once. Sequenced: naive CD8+ T cells from blood, with Jurkat cell RNA spiked in. Subset of the sample: FACS-sorted CD8+CD4-CCR7+CD45RA+ naive T cells. The genes are TRBV11-3 and TRBJ2-2, with D possibly TRBD1 on 6 matching bases. The sequence was collected from a human donor in good health. Some libraries in this study had Jurkat cell RNA spiked in. CDR3 residues: CASSTFLQGTGELFF. In DNA form, the CDR3 reads TGTGCCAGCAGCACTTTTCTACAGGGCACCGGGGAGCTGTTTTTT.